One T cell receptor (beta chain) is described in this entry. Antigen unknown. The sample comes from a study of shared clonotypes between healthy human individuals. Study-level background: Donors had three CD4 naive, three CD4 memory, two CD8 naive and one CD8 memory plate apiece. Study-level results: When compared with the clonotypes that were shared by all four sorted-subset donors, the non-shared clonotypes turned out to have lower generation probabilities.

All of the donors resided in Nashville, Tennessee, and each was a Caucasian adult. Division of CD4+ cells produced a CD45RA+ naive subset and a CD45RA-negative memory subset. The data were produced by immunoSEQ multiplex PCR, yet TCRdb's version contains in-frame clones alone and is incomplete. The sample shows some 630,000 clones, roughly 70% of them seen only once. The sequencing input was memory CD4+ T cells sorted from blood. Subset meaning: CD45RA-negative fraction. This TCR was sampled from a young woman in good health.

In DNA, the CDR3 is TGTGCCAGCAGTGAACCAGGAGGGGCTACCTACGAGCAGTACTTC. Its protein product is CASSEPGGATYEQYF. The V gene is TRBV6-1, the J gene TRBJ2-7; D is possibly TRBD2 (6 bases). Germline CDR1 is MNHNS and CDR2 is SASEGT. The V gene lost 2 bases and the J gene lost 2 bases, with 13 bases spanning the gap. The CDR3 covers 15 residues.